The clone carrying this T cell receptor (beta chain) was recorded a few times. Its antigen is not known. The CDR3 is 14 amino acids. V was pared by 5 bases and J by 8 bases, with 15 bases between. Germline V gene lookup returns CDR1 SGHTA and CDR2 FQGTGA. These data are taken from a study of shared clonotypes between healthy human individuals. Study-wide results and caveats: Sorted-subset sequencing, rarefaction showed, was incomplete despite large depth. Shared across a handful of donors were approximately 5% of the naive CD4 clonotypes.

Repertoires were generated with immunoSEQ multiplex PCR, while TCRdb's copy carries only in-frame clones and drops some. The sample records over 850,000 clones, 75% to 85% being singletons. V and J are TRBV7-3 and TRBJ2-2, with D tentatively TRBD2 (6 bases). Sequencing was performed on memory CD4+ T cells from PBMCs. Subset specified: CD45RA-negative fraction. The clonotype originates from a man aged 18 to 30 in good health. Some clones in this sample may be carry-over from other donors' samples. CDR3 nucleotides: TGTGCCAGCAGCCCCCAAGCGGGTGGGGGGGAGCTGTTTTTT. This sequence encodes CASSPQAGGGELFF.